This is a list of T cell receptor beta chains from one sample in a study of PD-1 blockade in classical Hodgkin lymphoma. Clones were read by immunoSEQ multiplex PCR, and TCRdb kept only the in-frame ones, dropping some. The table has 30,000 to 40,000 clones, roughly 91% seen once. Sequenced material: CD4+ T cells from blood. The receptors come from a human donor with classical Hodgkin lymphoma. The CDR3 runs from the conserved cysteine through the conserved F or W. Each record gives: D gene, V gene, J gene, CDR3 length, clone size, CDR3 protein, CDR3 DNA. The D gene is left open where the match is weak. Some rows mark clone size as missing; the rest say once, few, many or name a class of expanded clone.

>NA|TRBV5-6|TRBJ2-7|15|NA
CASSYVETEPLEQYF
TGTGCCAGCAGCTACGTTGAGACAGAACCGCTAGAGCAGTACTTC
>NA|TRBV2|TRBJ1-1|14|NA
CATHPTTPRTEAFF
TGTGCCACCCACCCCACTACGCCCCGGACTGAAGCTTTCTTT
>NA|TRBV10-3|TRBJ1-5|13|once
CAIGEGFQQPQHF
TGTGCCATAGGGGAGGGATTTCAGCAGCCCCAGCATTTT
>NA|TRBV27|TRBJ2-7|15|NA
CASSQTPQSSYEQYF
TGTGCCAGCAGTCAGACACCCCAGAGCTCCTACGAGCAGTACTTC
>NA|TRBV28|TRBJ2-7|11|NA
CASSLSGIMTF
TGTGCCAGCAGTTTATCGGGGATTATGACTTTC
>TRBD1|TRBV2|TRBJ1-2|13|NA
CAGSRTGVNGYTF
TGTGCCGGATCGCGGACAGGGGTAAATGGCTACACCTTC
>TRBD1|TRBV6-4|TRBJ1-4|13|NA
CASSRDRGEKLFF
TGTGCCAGCAGTCGGGACAGGGGAGAAAAACTGTTTTTT
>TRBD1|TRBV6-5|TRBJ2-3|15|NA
CASSSGQVPTDTQYF
TGTGCCAGCAGTTCCGGACAGGTCCCCACAGATACGCAGTATTTT
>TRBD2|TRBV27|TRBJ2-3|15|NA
CASSFLGTSGVSQYF
TGTGCCAGCAGTTTCCTAGGGACTAGCGGGGTTTCGCAGTATTTT
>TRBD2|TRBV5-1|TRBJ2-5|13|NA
CASSRSGGETQYF
TGCGCCAGCAGCCGAAGCGGGGGGGAGACCCAGTACTTC
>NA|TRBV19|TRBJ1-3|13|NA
CASRAASGNTIYF
TGTGCCAGTAGGGCAGCCTCTGGAAACACCATATATTTT
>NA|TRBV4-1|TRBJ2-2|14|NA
CASSQGPVTGELFF
TGCGCCAGCAGCCAAGGACCGGTGACCGGGGAGCTGTTTTTT
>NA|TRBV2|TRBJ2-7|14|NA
CASSASYRFYEQYF
TGTGCCAGCAGCGCAAGCTACAGGTTCTACGAGCAGTACTTC
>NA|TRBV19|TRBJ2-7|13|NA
CASSPGSSYEQYF
TGTGCCAGTAGTCCGGGGAGCTCCTACGAGCAGTACTTC
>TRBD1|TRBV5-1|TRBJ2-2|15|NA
CASSSRTGYAGELFF
TGCGCCAGCAGCTCCCGGACAGGTTATGCCGGGGAGCTGTTTTTT
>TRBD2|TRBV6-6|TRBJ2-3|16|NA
CATRTSGRGGTDTQYF
TGTGCCACCCGGACTAGCGGGAGAGGGGGCACAGATACGCAGTATTTT
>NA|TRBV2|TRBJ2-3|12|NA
CASSDHTDTQYF
TGTGCCAGCAGTGACCACACAGATACGCAGTATTTT
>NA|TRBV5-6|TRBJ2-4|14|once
CASSYSIAKNIQYF
TGTGCCAGCAGCTATAGCATAGCCAAAAACATTCAGTACTTC
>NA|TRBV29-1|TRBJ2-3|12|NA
CSALPGTDTQYF
TGCAGCGCCCTACCGGGCACAGATACGCAGTATTTT
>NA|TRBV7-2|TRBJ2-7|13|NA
CASSLRMRNEQYF
TGTGCCAGCAGTCTCCGAATGCGAAACGAGCAGTACTTC
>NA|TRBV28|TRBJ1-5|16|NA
CATSRTGTVNNQPQHF
TGTGCCACCAGTCGAACCGGGACCGTAAACAATCAGCCCCAGCATTTT
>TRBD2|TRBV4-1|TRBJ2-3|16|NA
CASSQQLAGGTDTQYF
TGCGCCAGCAGCCAACAACTAGCGGGGGGCACAGATACGCAGTATTTT
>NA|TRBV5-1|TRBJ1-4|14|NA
CASSLNGEGKKLFF
TGCGCCAGCAGCCTCAACGGGGAAGGGAAAAAACTGTTTTTT
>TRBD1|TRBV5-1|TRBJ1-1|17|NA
CASSLQGARIGNTEAFF
TGCGCCAGCAGCTTACAGGGGGCGAGGATCGGAAACACTGAAGCTTTCTTT
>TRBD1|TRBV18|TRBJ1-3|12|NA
CASSWTGGPIYF
TGTGCCAGCTCCTGGACAGGGGGACCGATATATTTT
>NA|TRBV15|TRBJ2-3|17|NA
CATSIALGGGSTDTQYF
TGTGCCACCAGCATAGCCTTAGGGGGGGGTTCCACAGATACGCAGTATTTT
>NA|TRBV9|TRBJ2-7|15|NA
CASSVAAAHSYEQYF
TGTGCCAGCAGCGTAGCAGCAGCGCACTCCTACGAGCAGTACTTC
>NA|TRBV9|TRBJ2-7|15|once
CASSVGSGTIYEQYF
TGTGCCAGCAGCGTTGGTTCCGGGACGATCTACGAGCAGTACTTC
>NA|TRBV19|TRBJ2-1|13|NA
CASSDRYRGEQFF
TGTGCCAGTAGTGACAGGTATCGGGGTGAGCAGTTCTTC
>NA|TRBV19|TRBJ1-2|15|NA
CASSATSGAYYGYTF
TGTGCCAGTAGCGCCACCTCCGGGGCCTACTATGGCTACACCTTC
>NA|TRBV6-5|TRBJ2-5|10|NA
CASAWETQYF
TGTGCCAGCGCGTGGGAGACCCAGTACTTC
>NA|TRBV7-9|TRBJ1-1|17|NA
CASSLVGPGGLNTEAFF
TGTGCCAGCAGCTTAGTGGGTCCGGGAGGGTTGAACACTGAAGCTTTCTTT
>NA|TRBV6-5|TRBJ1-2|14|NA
CASSRENRAGGYTF
TGTGCCAGCAGTAGGGAAAACAGGGCGGGAGGCTACACCTTC
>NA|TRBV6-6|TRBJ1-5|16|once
CASSYAGGSYNQPQHF
TGTGCCAGCAGTTACGCTGGGGGGTCCTACAATCAGCCCCAGCATTTT
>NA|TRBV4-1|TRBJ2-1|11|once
CASSQVDEQFF
TGCGCCAGCAGCCAAGTTGATGAGCAGTTCTTC
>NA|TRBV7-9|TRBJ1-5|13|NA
CASSLSDSQPQHF
TGTGCCAGCAGCTTAAGTGACAGCCAGCCCCAGCATTTT
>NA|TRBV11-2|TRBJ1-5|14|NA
CASSFSYSNQPQHF
TGTGCCAGCAGCTTTTCTTATAGCAATCAGCCCCAGCATTTT
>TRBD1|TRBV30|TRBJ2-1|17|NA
CARRDRGYLSGHNEQFF
TGTGCCCGCCGCGACAGGGGTTACCTATCCGGACACAATGAGCAGTTCTTC
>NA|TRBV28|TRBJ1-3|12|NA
CASGQSGNTIYF
TGTGCCAGCGGACAGTCTGGAAACACCATATATTTT
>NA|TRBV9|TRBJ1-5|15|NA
CASSYDAGGNQPQHF
TGTGCCAGCAGTTATGATGCGGGGGGGAATCAGCCCCAGCATTTT
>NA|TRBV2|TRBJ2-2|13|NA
CASSVTNTGELFF
TGTGCCAGCAGTGTCACGAACACCGGGGAGCTGTTTTTT
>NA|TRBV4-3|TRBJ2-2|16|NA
CASSRHLGGNTGELFF
TGCGCCAGCAGCCGACACTTAGGGGGGAACACCGGGGAGCTGTTTTTT
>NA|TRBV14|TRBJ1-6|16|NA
CASSQGVTQRSSPLHF
TGTGCCAGCAGCCAAGGAGTGACGCAGCGGAGTTCACCCCTCCACTTT
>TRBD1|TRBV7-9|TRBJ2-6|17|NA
CASSLWDRVPGANVLTF
TGTGCCAGCAGCTTATGGGACAGGGTTCCTGGGGCCAACGTCCTGACTTTC
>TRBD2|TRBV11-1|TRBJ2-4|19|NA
CASSPVEGLARLLRNIQYF
TGTGCCAGCAGCCCTGTGGAGGGACTAGCGCGTCTCCTGAGGAACATTCAGTACTTC
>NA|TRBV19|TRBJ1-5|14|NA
CASSIGRGNQPQHF
TGTGCCAGTAGTATCGGGAGGGGCAATCAGCCCCAGCATTTT
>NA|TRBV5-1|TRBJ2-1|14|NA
CASSFAAGYNEQFF
TGCGCCAGCAGCTTTGCGGCAGGGTACAATGAGCAGTTCTTC
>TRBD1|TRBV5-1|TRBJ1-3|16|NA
CASSLRTGQPGNTIYF
TGCGCCAGCAGCTTAAGGACGGGACAGCCTGGAAACACCATATATTTT
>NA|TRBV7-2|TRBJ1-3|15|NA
CASSLTRTLRNTIYF
TGTGCCAGCAGCCTAACCCGGACGTTGCGAAACACCATATATTTT
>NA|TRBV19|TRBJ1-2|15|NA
CASSSRQGFFSGYTF
TGTGCCAGTAGTTCCCGCCAGGGTTTTTTTTCTGGCTACACCTTC
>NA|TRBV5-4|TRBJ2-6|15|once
CASSLANSGANVLTF
TGTGCCAGCAGCTTGGCCAACTCTGGGGCCAACGTCCTGACTTTC
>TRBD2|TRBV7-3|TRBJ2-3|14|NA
CASSLSGGADTQYF
TGTGCCAGCAGCTTATCGGGAGGGGCAGATACGCAGTATTTT
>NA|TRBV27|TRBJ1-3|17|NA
CASRLRGGPDSGNTIYF
TGTGCCAGCAGGCTTCGGGGGGGCCCAGACTCTGGAAACACCATATATTTT
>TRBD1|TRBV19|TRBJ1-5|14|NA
CAVKTGTSNQPQHF
TGTGCCGTAAAGACAGGGACGAGCAATCAGCCCCAGCATTTT
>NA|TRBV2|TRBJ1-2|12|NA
CGAGGGPMGYTF
TGTGGAGCAGGCGGGGGACCTATGGGCTACACCTTC
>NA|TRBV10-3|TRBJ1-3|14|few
CATSTGLSGNTIYF
TGTGCCACCAGCACAGGGCTCTCTGGAAACACCATATATTTT
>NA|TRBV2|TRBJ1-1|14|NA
CASRRGQLNTEAFF
TGTGCCAGCAGGCGCGGACAGCTGAACACTGAAGCTTTCTTT